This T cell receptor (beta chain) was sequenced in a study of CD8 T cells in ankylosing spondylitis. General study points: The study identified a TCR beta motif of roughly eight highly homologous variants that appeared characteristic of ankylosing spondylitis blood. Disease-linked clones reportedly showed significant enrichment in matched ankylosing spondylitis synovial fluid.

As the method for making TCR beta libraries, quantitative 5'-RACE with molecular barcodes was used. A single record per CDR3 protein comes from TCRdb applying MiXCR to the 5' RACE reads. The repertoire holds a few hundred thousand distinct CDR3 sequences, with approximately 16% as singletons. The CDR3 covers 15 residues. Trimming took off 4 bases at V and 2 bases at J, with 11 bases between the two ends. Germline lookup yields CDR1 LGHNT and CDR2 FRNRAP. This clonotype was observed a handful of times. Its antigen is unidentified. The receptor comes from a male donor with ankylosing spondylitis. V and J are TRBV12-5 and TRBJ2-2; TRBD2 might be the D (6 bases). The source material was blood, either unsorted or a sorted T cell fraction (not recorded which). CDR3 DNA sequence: TGTGCTAGTGGTTGGCCGGGACTCAACACCGGGGAGCTGTTTTTT. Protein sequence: CASGWPGLNTGELFF.